This T cell receptor beta chain originates from a study of a mutant IDH1 vaccine in newly diagnosed glioma. For the study at large: Vaccination started 4-6 weeks after radiotherapy alone, or with temozolomide cycles.

Deletions cut 6 bases from V and 6 bases from J, with 11 bases between. The CDR3 consists of 13 residues. Germline CDR1 and CDR2: MRHNA and SNTAGT. As to this clone: Its antigen is undetermined.

Sample time point: week 47, end of study. In the vaccine, a single dose held 300 ug of the mutant IDH1 20-mer peptide, along with topical imiquimod. New WHO grade 3 or 4 astrocytomas that were IDH1-mutant and ATRX-lost had been found in donors. The assay was immunoSEQ multiplex PCR, and TCRdb's table has in-frame clones only and misses some. Found here are some 56,000 clones, 60% to 80% of them singletons; the top ten hold roughly 5.3%. Notes on the study in general: The occurrence of vaccine-induced immune responses was seen in more than 85% of patients.

This clonotype was sampled from a man in his fifties or sixties with glioma. The rearrangement uses TRBV6-4 and TRBJ2-2, with D possibly being TRBD1 or TRBD2 (5 bases each). Sequencing used PBMCs, obtained from a glioma patient whose treatment included an IDH1 peptide vaccine. CDR3 region: CASRQGEAGELFF. The CDR3 nucleotides read TGTGCCAGCAGGCAGGGAGAGGCCGGGGAGCTGTTTTTT.